These T cell receptor beta chains were read from a single sample in a study of blood T cell repertoires in COVID-19. Data came from immunoSEQ multiplex PCR; TCRdb stores just in-frame clones and leaves some out. The sample yields 65,000 to 95,000 clones, 60% to 80% seen once. Sequenced input: peripheral blood. The receptors shown here come from a man aged 55 to 70 with COVID-19, enrolled during active disease. CDR3s leave out the opening cysteine and the closing phenylalanine or tryptophan. The D gene is left open where the match is weak.

ATLGRATGGGNYGYT,TRBD1,TRBV28
ASKEQGSNQPQH,NA,TRBV2
ASSLGNSFYGYT,NA,TRBV7-9
ASSPVEETQY,NA,TRBV7-9
ASRPGYRGNGETQY,TRBD1,TRBV5-1
ASSRPGDWETQY,NA,TRBV11-3
ASGSRGAGTEAF,NA,TRBV12-5
ASSQRTGAGYEQY,TRBD1,TRBV7-2
ASNPGIFNYGYT,NA,TRBV4-1
ASSQERTGNYGYT,NA,TRBV14
ASSFKDRFGGYEQY,NA,TRBV7-2
ASSPDRVTGEKLF,TRBD1,TRBV7-2
ASSLDSRGVSGELF,TRBD2,TRBV5-1
ASSQAHTVKYGYT,NA,TRBV3-1/TRBV3-2
ASSRRAVSSYNEQF,NA,TRBV25-1
ASSPVTGVGTEAF,TRBD1,TRBV6-2/TRBV6-3
ASSVDSPPLTQY,NA,TRBV7-3
ASSHQLASPPLYYEQY,NA,TRBV11-2
ASSFGRETQY,TRBD2,TRBV5-6
ASSLAGGPNNEQF,TRBD2,TRBV5-5
ASSYSPTSGGNTDTQY,TRBD2,TRBV7-8
ASSVPGVAYNSPLH,NA,TRBV2
ASSLDPGLAETQY,TRBD2,TRBV5-1
ASSLGTASSYEQY,NA,TRBV5-4
ASSQLAVGGNEQY,TRBD2,TRBV9
ASRPTGDPYEQY,TRBD1,TRBV14
AISESRGGAETQY,NA,TRBV10-3
ASSLGPTNNEKLF,NA,TRBV5-5
ASSRLSSDTQY,NA,TRBV3-1/TRBV3-2
ASSLHTTDYGYT,NA,TRBV7-2
ASKSDSKNTEAF,NA,TRBV2
ASRSRVAATTDTQY,NA,TRBV19
ASIVDRGLKTQY,NA,TRBV7-2
ASSPQAGGLGGELF,TRBD2,TRBV7-2
ASSIRGDNEKLF,NA,TRBV11-1
ASSVAGGPGSYEQY,NA,TRBV9
ASSIPGQGGEAF,TRBD1,TRBV11-3
ASSLSGRGRSYEQY,NA,TRBV27
ASRETGGRPNQPQH,NA,TRBV6-6
SASQGSNQPQH,NA,TRBV20-1
ASSRAGGSTDTQY,TRBD2,TRBV7-3
ASRTSGLTYEQY,TRBD2,TRBV11-2
ASTSTGMTGNTIY,TRBD1,TRBV19
ASSLRAGDGYT,NA,TRBV7-3
ASRPTGQGRSEQF,TRBD1,TRBV6-5
ASSMGVAEFYNEQF,NA,TRBV19
ASSSRIVGDNEKLF,NA,TRBV7-9
GTSGGENTGELF,TRBD2,TRBV10-3
ASSLDHASSFSEQY,NA,TRBV7-8
AISESGRQGANQPQH,TRBD1,TRBV10-3
ASSPGTSGGVRQETQY,TRBD2,TRBV7-6
ASSLGLAGAGEQY,TRBD2,TRBV5-4
ASSLPSLRPDTQY,NA,TRBV5-1
ASSVGGGRRETQY,TRBD2,TRBV9
ASSQALAGELF,NA,TRBV4-1
ASSPTTRRGQETQY,NA,TRBV6-6